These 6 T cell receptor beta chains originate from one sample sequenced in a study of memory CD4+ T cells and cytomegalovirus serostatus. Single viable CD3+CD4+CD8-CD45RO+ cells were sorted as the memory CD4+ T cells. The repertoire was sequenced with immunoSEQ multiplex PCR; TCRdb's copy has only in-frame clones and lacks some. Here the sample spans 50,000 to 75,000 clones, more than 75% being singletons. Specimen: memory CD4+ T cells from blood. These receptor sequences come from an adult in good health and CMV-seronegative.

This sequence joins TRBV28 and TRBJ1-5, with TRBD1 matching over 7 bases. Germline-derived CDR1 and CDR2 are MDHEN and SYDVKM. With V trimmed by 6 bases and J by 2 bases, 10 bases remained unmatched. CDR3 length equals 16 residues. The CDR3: CASSHSPQGGNQPQHF. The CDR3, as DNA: TGTGCCAGCAGCCACAGCCCCCAGGGGGGCAATCAGCCCCAGCATTTT.

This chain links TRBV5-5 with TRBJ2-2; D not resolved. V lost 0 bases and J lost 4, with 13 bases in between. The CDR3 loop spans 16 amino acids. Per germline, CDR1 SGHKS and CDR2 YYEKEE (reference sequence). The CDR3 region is CASSLGRTDLTGELFF. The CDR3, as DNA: TGTGCCAGCAGCTTGGGCCGGACGGACCTCACCGGGGAGCTGTTTTTT.

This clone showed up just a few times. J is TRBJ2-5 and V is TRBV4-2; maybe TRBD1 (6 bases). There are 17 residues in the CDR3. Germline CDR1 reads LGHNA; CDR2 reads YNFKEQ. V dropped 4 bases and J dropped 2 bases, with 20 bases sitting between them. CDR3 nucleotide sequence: TGTGCCAGCAGCCCAATACAGAAAGGGGGACCACAAGAGACCCAGTACTTC. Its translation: CASSPIQKGGPQETQYF.

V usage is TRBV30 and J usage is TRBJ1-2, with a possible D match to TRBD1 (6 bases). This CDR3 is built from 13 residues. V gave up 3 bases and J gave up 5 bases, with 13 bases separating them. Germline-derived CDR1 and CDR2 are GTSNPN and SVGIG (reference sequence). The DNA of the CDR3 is TGTGCCTGGAGGGTTCAGGGGTCGTATGGCTACACCTTC. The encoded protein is CAWRVQGSYGYTF.

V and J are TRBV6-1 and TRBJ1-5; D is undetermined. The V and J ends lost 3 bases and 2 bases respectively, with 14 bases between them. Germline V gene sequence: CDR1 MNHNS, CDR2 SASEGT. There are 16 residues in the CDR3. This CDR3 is CASSDPARTGNQPQHF. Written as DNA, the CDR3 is TGTGCCAGCAGTGACCCGGCTAGGACGGGCAATCAGCCCCAGCATTTT.

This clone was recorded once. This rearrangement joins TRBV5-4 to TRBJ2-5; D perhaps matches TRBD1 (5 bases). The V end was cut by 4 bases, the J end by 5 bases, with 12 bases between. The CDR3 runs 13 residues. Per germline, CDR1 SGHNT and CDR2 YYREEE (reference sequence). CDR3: CASSPDHRETQYF. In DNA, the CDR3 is TGTGCCAGCAGCCCGGACCACAGGGAGACCCAGTACTTC. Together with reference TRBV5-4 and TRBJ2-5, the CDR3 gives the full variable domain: ETGVTQSPTHLIKTRGQQVTLRCSSQSGHNTVSWYQQALGQGPQFIFQYYREEENGRGNFPPRFSGLQFPNYSSELNVNALELDDSALYLCASSPDHRETQYFGPGTRLLVL.